This entry describes one T cell receptor (beta chain). These data are taken from a study of regulatory T cells in long-lasting Graves disease. Time point specified: persistent/refractory GD, antithyroid drugs over 5 years with positive TRAb. Construction of the TCR library relied on RNA isolated from PBMCs. From an endocrinology department in Xi'an, China, came the patients. In building TCR beta libraries, iRepertoire HTBI primers were used together with Arm-PCR of CDR3 regions. TCRdb re-called the multiplex PCR reads through MiXCR, storing one row per CDR3 protein. The data contain roughly 470,000 distinct CDR3 sequences, around 20% of them singletons. The V end lost 0 bases, the J end lost 2 bases, and 14 bases lay between the germline ends. The CDR3 length is 18 residues. Per the germline V gene, CDR1 is MGHRA and CDR2 is YSYEKL.

This chain connects TRBV4-1 to TRBJ2-6; possible D gene TRBD1, 6 bases. This TCR came from a female donor with Graves disease. The input for sequencing was peripheral blood mononuclear cells (PBMCs), taken when the disease was refractory, from a patient treated with antithyroid drugs. The DNA for the CDR3 is TGCGCCAGCAGCCAAGAACGCAGGGGCCTGGCTGGGGCCAACGTCCTGACTTTC. This sequence encodes CASSQERRGLAGANVLTF.